This T cell receptor (beta chain) was captured by sequencing in a study of PD-L1 blockade in urothelial cancer. Described time point: pretreatment peripheral blood. What went into each PCR as a spike was synthetic TCR analog templates. Here immunoSEQ multiplex PCR was the method, and the copy in TCRdb shows in-frame clones only, minus some. Among roughly 100,000 clones listed, about 90% were seen once. CDR1 is MNHEY and CDR2 is SMNVEV in the germline V gene (reference sequence). Deletions cut 11 bases from V and 4 bases from J, with 17 bases between. The CDR3 runs 13 residues. The rearrangement links TRBV27 to TRBJ1-2; perhaps TRBD1 as D (5 bases). The TCR comes from a woman older than 75 with urothelial cancer. Sequenced here: PBMCs, sampled around atezolizumab (anti-PD-L1) treatment. The chain's CDR3 is CAGRGGSSYGYTF. CDR3 DNA sequence: TGTGCCGGGCGGGGGGGTTCTAGCTATGGCTACACCTTC.